Sequencing of this TCR beta chain was carried out in a study of beta chain features in type 1 diabetes. General study findings and limits: Significant though moderate, a shortening of TCRB CDR3s appeared in all four CD4+ subsets of Type 1 diabetes patients.

Every donor provided one heparinised blood draw, which averaged approximately 100 mL. This clone came up a few times. The antigen is not known. Expressed TCRB transcripts were sequenced after all isolated RNA was converted to cDNA. Only in-frame clones appear in the TCRdb table, and some are missing; sequencing was by immunoSEQ multiplex PCR. The sample yields under 300,000 clones, about a fifth seen once. The length of the CDR3 is 12 residues. Trimming removed 2 bases at V and 6 bases at J, with 7 bases between. From germline, CDR1 is SEHNR and CDR2 FQNEAQ (reference sequence). The specimen was naive CD4+ T cells from blood. The chain couples TRBV7-9 to TRBJ1-1; D unclear. The sequence came from a middle-aged woman with type 1 diabetes. The CDR3 DNA reads TGTGCCAGCAGCTTATCCCCAGCTGAAGCTTTCTTT. Its translation: CASSLSPAEAFF.